This T cell receptor (beta chain) was obtained from a study of T cell repertoires in cytomegalovirus infection. Study as a whole: HLA-B-restricted CMV epitopes that are well studied were used alongside recently identified HLA-C-restricted ones. From public TCR beta signatures came an indication of both CMV infection and matching HLA type. Study outcomes and limitations: Totalled public TCR beta family frequency picked out people who carried CMV plus the relevant HLA. Ex vivo, HLA-C-restricted CMV-specific TCR beta clonotypes prevailed over the rest of the response.

About this clonotype: As yet, its antigen is unknown.

TCRdb passed the reads through MiXCR, listing each CDR3 protein once. The sample lists hundreds of thousands of distinct CDR3 sequences, approximately 31% seen once, with around 15% in the top ten. The sample consisted of cultured CD8+ T cells from PBMCs, taken from culture after CMV antigen stimulation. This clonotype originated in a human donor in good health (CMV status not recorded). Some clones in this sample may be carry-over from other donors' samples.

CDR3 loop: CASSPEDREDGYTF. The CDR3 region has the DNA TGTGCCAGCAGCCCTGAGGACAGGGAGGATGGCTACACCTTC. The J gene is TRBJ1-2, the V gene TRBV7-8; 8 bases agree with TRBD1. From germline, CDR1 is SGHVS and CDR2 FQNEAQ. Trimming took 5 bases from V and 6 from J; bases not matched to a gene: 8. The CDR3 loop spans 14 amino acids. Based on the CDR3 plus reference TRBV7-8 and TRBJ1-2, the full variable domain is GAGVSQSPRYKVAKRGQDVALRCDPISGHVSLFWYQQALGQGPEFLTYFQNEAQLDKSGLPSDRFFAERPEGSVSTLKIQRTQQEDSAVYLCASSPEDREDGYTFGSGTRLTVV.